Below are 5 T cell receptor beta chains sequenced from a single sample in a study of beta chain features in type 1 diabetes. The sequenced template was cDNA made from the entire isolated RNA. Libraries were prepared by immunoSEQ multiplex PCR; TCRdb keeps only in-frame clonotypes and omits some of them. The data show about 250,000 clones, 11% seen once. Study conclusions and caveats: There was a moderate but significant shortening of TCRB CDR3s in all four CD4+ subsets of Type 1 diabetes patients.

These receptors are not linked to any known antigen. What was sequenced was naive CD4+ T cells from blood. These TCRs come from a man under 40 with type 1 diabetes.

J is TRBJ1-1 and V is TRBV5-1, with 9 bases lining up with TRBD1. V lost 5 bases to trimming and J lost 3 bases; unmatched junction nucleotides: 8. The CDR3 totals 15 residues. Germline CDR1 is SGHRS and CDR2 is YFSETQ. CDR3 region: CASRRTGGTDTEAFF. The CDR3 bases are TGCGCCAGCAGACGCACAGGGGGCACTGACACTGAAGCTTTCTTT.

In this sample, this clone turned up a few times. The chain couples TRBV5-4 to TRBJ2-5, with 10 nucleotides matching TRBD1. J lost 5 bases, V lost 6 bases, and 7 bases had no gene match. The CDR3 is made up of 14 amino acids. CDR1 and CDR2 from the germline V gene are SGHNT and YYREEE (reference sequence). The CDR3 DNA follows: TGTGCCAGCACCCGACAGGGGGCGGCGGAGACCCAGTACTTC. Its protein product is CASTRQGAAETQYF.

This clone was recorded a few times. This chain connects TRBV5-1 to TRBJ1-1, with D possibly matching TRBD1 (5 bases). The V and J ends lost 0 bases and 5 bases respectively, with 8 bases between them. Germline CDR1 reads SGHRS; CDR2 reads YFSETQ. This CDR3 is built from 13 residues. This chain's CDR3 is CASSLEGQTEAFF. The CDR3 nucleotides are TGCGCCAGCAGCTTGGAGGGGCAGACTGAAGCTTTCTTT.

This clone was counted a few times. The chain uses TRBV2 and TRBJ1-4; 7 bases line up with TRBD1. In germline, CDR1 is SNHLY, CDR2 FYNNEI. With 7 bases clipped from V and 11 bases from J, the junction kept 10 bases outside the gene matches. This CDR3 region has 13 residues. The chain's CDR3 is CASTKDREYKLFF. In nucleotides, the CDR3 is TGTGCCAGCACGAAAGACAGGGAATATAAACTGTTTTTT.

This sequence joins TRBV7-9 and TRBJ2-4, with D maybe TRBD2 (6 bases). The V and J ends lost 4 bases and 8 bases respectively, with 15 bases between them. The CDR3 loop spans 14 amino acids. Germline CDR1 and CDR2: SEHNR and FQNEAQ (reference sequence). In nucleotides, the CDR3 is TGTGCCAGCAGCTCGGGGGTTCATTGGGACATTCAGTACTTC. Translation: CASSSGVHWDIQYF.